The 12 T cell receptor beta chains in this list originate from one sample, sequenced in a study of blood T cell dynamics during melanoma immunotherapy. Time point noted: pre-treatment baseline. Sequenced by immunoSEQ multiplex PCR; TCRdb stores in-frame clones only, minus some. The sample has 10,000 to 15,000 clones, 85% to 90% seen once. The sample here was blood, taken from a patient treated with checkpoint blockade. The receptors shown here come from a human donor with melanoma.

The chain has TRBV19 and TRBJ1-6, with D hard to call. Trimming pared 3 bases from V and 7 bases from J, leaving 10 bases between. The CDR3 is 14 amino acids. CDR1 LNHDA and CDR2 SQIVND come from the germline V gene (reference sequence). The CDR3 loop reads CASSILALNSPLHF. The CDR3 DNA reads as TGTGCCAGTAGTATTTTGGCTTTGAATTCACCCCTCCACTTT.

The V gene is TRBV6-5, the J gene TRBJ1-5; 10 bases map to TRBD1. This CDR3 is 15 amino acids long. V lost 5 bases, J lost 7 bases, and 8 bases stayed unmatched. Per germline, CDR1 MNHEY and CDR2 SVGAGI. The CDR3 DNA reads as TGTGCCAGCAGTACCCGACAGGGGGCGCGGCAGCCCCAGCATTTT. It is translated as CASSTRQGARQPQHF.

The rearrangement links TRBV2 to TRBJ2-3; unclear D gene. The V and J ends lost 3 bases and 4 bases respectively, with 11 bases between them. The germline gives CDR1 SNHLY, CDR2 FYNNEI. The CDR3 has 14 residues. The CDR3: CASSEAGRPDTQYF. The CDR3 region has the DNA TGTGCCAGCAGTGAGGCCGGCAGGCCAGATACGCAGTATTTT. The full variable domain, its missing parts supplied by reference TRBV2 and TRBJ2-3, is EPEVTQTPSHQVTQMGQEVILRCVPISNHLYFYWYRQILGQKVEFLVSFYNNEISEKSEIFDDQFSVERPDGSNFTLKIRSTKLEDSAMYFCASSEAGRPDTQYFGPGTRLTVL.

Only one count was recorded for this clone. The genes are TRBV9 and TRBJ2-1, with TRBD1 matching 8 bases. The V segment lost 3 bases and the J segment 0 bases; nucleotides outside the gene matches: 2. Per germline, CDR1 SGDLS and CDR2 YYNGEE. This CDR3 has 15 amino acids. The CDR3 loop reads CASSGTGGSYNEQFF. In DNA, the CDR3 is TGTGCCAGCAGCGGCACAGGGGGCTCCTACAATGAGCAGTTCTTC.

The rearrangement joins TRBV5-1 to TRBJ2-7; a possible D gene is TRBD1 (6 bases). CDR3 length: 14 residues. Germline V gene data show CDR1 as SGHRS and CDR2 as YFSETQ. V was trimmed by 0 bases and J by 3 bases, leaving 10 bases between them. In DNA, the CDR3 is TGCGCCAGCAGCTTGGCACAGGGCCGCTACGAGCAGTACTTC. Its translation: CASSLAQGRYEQYF.

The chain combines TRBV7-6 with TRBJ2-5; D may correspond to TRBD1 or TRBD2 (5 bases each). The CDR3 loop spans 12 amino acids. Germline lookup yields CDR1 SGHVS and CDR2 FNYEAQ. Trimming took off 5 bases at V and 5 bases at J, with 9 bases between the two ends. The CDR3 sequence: CASSRGEETQYF. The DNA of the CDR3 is TGTGCCAGCAGCCGGGGCGAGGAGACCCAGTACTTC.

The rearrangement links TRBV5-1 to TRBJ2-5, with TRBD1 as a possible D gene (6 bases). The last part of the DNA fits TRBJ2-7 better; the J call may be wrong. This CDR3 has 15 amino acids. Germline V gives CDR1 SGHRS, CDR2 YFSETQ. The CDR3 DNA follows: TGCGCCAGCAGCTTGGGTGGACAGAACTCCTACGAGCAGTACTTC. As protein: CASSLGGQNSYEQYF.

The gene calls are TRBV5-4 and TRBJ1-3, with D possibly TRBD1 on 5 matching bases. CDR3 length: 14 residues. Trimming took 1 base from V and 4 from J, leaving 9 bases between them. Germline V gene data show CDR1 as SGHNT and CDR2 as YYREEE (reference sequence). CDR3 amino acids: CASSLTAGGNTIYF. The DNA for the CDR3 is TGTGCCAGCAGCTTGACGGCAGGGGGAAACACCATATATTTT.

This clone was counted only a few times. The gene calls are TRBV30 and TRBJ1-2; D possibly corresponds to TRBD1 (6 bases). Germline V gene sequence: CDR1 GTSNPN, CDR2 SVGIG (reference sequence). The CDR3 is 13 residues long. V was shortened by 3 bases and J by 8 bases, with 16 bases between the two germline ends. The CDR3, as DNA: TGTGCCTGGAGCCCGACAGGTTTTCGGGGCTACACCTTC. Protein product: CAWSPTGFRGYTF.

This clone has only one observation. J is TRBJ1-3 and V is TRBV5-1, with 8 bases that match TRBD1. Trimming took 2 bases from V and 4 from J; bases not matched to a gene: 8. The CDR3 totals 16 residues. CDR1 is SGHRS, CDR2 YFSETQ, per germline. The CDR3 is CASSFTGGLVGNTIYF. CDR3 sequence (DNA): TGCGCCAGCAGCTTTACAGGGGGTTTGGTGGGAAACACCATATATTTT.

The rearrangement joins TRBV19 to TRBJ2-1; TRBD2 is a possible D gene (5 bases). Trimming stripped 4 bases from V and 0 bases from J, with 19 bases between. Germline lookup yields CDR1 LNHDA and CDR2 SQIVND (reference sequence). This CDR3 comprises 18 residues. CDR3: CASSTSAPSGSSYNEQFF. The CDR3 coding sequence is TGTGCCAGTAGTACCTCAGCCCCCAGCGGTAGCTCCTACAATGAGCAGTTCTTC. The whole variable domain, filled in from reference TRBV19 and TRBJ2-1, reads DGGITQSPKYLFRKEGQNVTLSCEQNLNHDAMYWYRQDPGQGLRLIYYSQIVNDFQKGDIAEGYSVSREKKESFPLTVTSAQKNPTAFYLCASSTSAPSGSSYNEQFFGPGTRLTVL.

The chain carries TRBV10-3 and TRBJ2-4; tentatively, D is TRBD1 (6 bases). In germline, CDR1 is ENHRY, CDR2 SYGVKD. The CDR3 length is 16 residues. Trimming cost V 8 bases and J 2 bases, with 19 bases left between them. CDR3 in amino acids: CAIASDGTGTKNIQYF. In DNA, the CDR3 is TGTGCCATCGCAAGCGACGGAACAGGGACCAAAAACATTCAGTACTTC.